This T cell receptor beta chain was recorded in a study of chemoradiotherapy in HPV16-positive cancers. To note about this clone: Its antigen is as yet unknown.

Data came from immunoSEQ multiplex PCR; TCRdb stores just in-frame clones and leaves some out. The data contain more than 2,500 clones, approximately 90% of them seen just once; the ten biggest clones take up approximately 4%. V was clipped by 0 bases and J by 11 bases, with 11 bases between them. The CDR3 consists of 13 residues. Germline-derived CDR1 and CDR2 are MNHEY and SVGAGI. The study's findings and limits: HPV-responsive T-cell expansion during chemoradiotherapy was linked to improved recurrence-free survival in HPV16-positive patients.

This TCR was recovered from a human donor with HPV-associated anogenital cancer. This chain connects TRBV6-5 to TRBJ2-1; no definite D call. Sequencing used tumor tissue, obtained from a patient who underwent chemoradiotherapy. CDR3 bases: TGTGCCAGCAGTTACTCGATTTTGGGGAAGCAGTTCTTC. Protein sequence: CASSYSILGKQFF.